This T cell receptor beta chain was identified in a study of graft-versus-host responses after intestinal transplantation (dated by TCRdb to the early 2020s). Broadly, across the study: Multivisceral, liver-intestinal, or isolated intestinal transplants were received by the recipients. Every recipient was given anti-thymocyte globulin induction, followed by around three years of maintenance tacrolimus and steroids. Alloreactive clones were identified by sequencing pre-transplant mixed lymphocyte reaction products and comparing these products with unstimulated pre-transplant donor and recipient T cells. After intestinal transplantation, graft-versus-host and host-versus-graft alloreactive T cell clones were followed in the graft, circulation and bone marrow using bulk TCR-beta CDR3 sequencing. Instead of going to the commercial service, samples from a few later patients were sequenced in-house on an Illumina MiSeq and processed with MiXCR. A peak of at least 4% donor T cells among recipient peripheral blood mononuclear cells was the definition used for donor T cell macrochimerism. The cohort enrolled about two dozen intestinal transplant recipients, one of whom was a retransplant, and a few patients without pretransplant specimens were excluded. Results the study describes overall, beyond this receptor: Early after transplant, peak levels of circulating GvH clones were associated with declines in HvG clones. GvH clones were detected in recipient bone marrow, and some appeared earlier in ileal mucosa or blood, consistent with an intestinal mucosal origin. In the allografts of patients with donor T cell macrochimerism, GvH to HvG T cell clonal ratios were high. Conclusions were limited by the relatively low number and heterogeneity of intestinal transplant patients.

The method was the immunoSEQ multiplex PCR assay. For most patients, genomic DNA was isolated with the Qiagen DNeasy Blood and Tissue Kit and shipped frozen to Adaptive Biotechnologies for TCR sequencing. High-throughput TCR-beta CDR3 sequencing of genomic DNA from most patients was performed by Adaptive Biotechnologies. In the paper's pipeline: TCR sequencing data were retrieved from Adaptive's ImmunoSEQ software for around 20 patients, whereas a few other patients were processed with MiXCR and VDJtools. To correct CD4 versus CD8 sorting errors, sequences present in both subsets at a frequency ratio below 5:1 were removed. Because the origin of CDR3 nucleotide sequences shared between donor and recipient could not be assigned, those sequences were removed. Alloreactive clones required at least 2-fold expansion over unstimulated cells and minimum CFSE-low frequency of 0.002% (template counts) or 0.001% (read counts). Clones detected in sequenced pre-transplant spleen, lymph node, or MLR CFSE-low populations of the donor or recipient were defined as mappable. The cumulative frequency of alloreactive clones was calculated as a percentage of all sequences, weighted by copy number. What TCRdb holds here is the immuneACCESS table cut down to in-frame rearrangements. Part of the clones is not present; checked against another copy, under half of the missing clones reflect an unresolved V gene, and the others are unexplained. That table furnishes V, J and clone size, whereas the DNA furnished D and trimming. The sample table lists 13,000 or so clones, just under 35% of them with a count of one. In total, the top ten clones hold more than 2.5% of the sample.

The germline V gene encodes CDR1 PRHDT and CDR2 FYEKMQ (reference sequence). The cysteine opens and the phenylalanine closes a CDR3 of 12 amino acids. CDR3 DNA only is kept here, 36 bases in frame from base 1. V is reduced by 5 bases and J by 8 bases, leaving a spacing of 10 bases between them. This sample's time point label indicates: cells obtained before transplantation from donor or recipient. In mixed lymphocyte reactions, about 200,000 CFSE-labeled pre-transplant responders were plated with about 200,000 irradiated violet-dye-labeled stimulators and cultured for around 6 days. Proliferating CD3+CD4+CFSE-low and CD3+CD8+CFSE-low responder cells were FACS-sorted on a BD Influx sorter after the mixed lymphocyte reaction. This clone was found a few times. No base-level quality is on record; no much larger clone is a single base apart.

This material consisted of alloreactive CD8+ T cells from a mixed lymphocyte reaction culture, taken before intestinal transplant. What the cell subset or site label conveys for this sample: CFSE-low proliferating T cells sorted from roughly 6-day pre-transplant mixed lymphocyte reaction (GvH or HvG direction). This receptor was obtained from a human patient who received an intestinal transplant. This chain joins TRBV13 to TRBJ2-1; the D region possibly corresponds to TRBD1 (5 bases align). CDR3 loop: CASSSSGYEQFF. The DNA is TGTGCCAGCAGCAGTTCAGGGTATGAGCAGTTCTTC. When the CDR3 is completed using the reference TRBV13 and TRBJ2-1 genes on either side, the full variable domain is AAGVIQSPRHLIKEKRETATLKCYPIPRHDTVYWYQQGPGQDPQFLISFYEKMQSDKGSIPDRFSAQQFSDYHSELNMSSLELGDSALYFCASSSSGYEQFFGPGTRLTVL.